This passage covers 8 T cell receptor beta chains from one sample sequenced in a study of control samples from healthy donors and cancer patients. Profiled with immunoSEQ multiplex PCR; TCRdb holds only in-frame clones, not every one. The sample yields about 57,000 clones, 80% to 95% seen once. Sequencing used PBMCs. The receptor set was obtained from a man aged 25 to 45 with colorectal cancer.

The J gene is TRBJ2-7, the V gene TRBV24-1; 9 nucleotides match TRBD2. The CDR3 runs to 16 residues. J lost 0 bases, V lost 3 bases, and 5 bases had no gene match. Germline V gene data show CDR1 as KGHDR and CDR2 as SFDVKD. The CDR3 sequence: CATSDKGGGGSYEQYF. In nucleotides, the CDR3 is TGTGCCACCAGTGATAAAGGCGGGGGGGGCTCCTACGAGCAGTACTTC.

The V gene is TRBV7-6, the J gene TRBJ1-1; TRBD1 matches 8 bases. Germline CDR1 reads SGHVS; CDR2 reads FNYEAQ. V was clipped by 4 bases and J by 0 bases; unmatched bases: 1. The CDR3 spans 14 residues. The CDR3, as DNA: TGTGCCAGCAGCTCGGACAGGGTGAACACTGAAGCTTTCTTT. It is translated as CASSSDRVNTEAFF.

J is TRBJ2-7 and V is TRBV27; D call uncertain. V gave up 5 bases and J gave up 9 bases, with 26 bases separating them. This CDR3 spans 16 amino acids. In germline, CDR1 is MNHEY, CDR2 SMNVEV (reference sequence). Here the CDR3 reads CASSDLATGVLEGQYF. CDR3 sequence (DNA): TGTGCCAGCAGTGACCTGGCGACCGGAGTTTTAGAAGGGCAGTACTTC.

The V call is TRBV10-3, the J call TRBJ1-3; the match to TRBD1 covers 12 bases. CDR1 ENHRY and CDR2 SYGVKD come from the germline V gene. CDR3 length: 18 residues. Trimming took 0 bases from V and 1 from J; bases not matched to a gene: 4. CDR3 DNA: TGTGCCATCAGTGAGTCCGGGACAGGGGGCAGGTCTGGAAACACCATATATTTT. This codes for CAISESGTGGRSGNTIYF.

This clone has just a few counts. The chain is built from TRBV2 and TRBJ2-1, with 7 bases identical to TRBD1. Germline lookup yields CDR1 SNHLY and CDR2 FYNNEI. Losses at the gene ends were 7 bases for V and 1 base for J; bases not matched to a gene: 7. The CDR3 covers 15 residues. CDR3: CASIAGTESYNEQFF. CDR3 coding DNA: TGTGCCAGCATTGCAGGGACAGAATCCTACAATGAGCAGTTCTTC.

The chain couples TRBV5-8 to TRBJ2-2; D is possibly TRBD1 (6 bases). Trimming left V 4 bases short and J 1 base short, with 11 bases between. Germline V lookup: CDR1 SGHTS, CDR2 YDEGEE. The CDR3 loop spans 15 amino acids. CDR3 bases: TGTGCCAGCAGCAGAATACAGGGGAACACCGGGGAGCTGTTTTTT. It is translated as CASSRIQGNTGELFF.

The CDR3 nucleotides are TGTGCCACCAGTGATTTGACTAGCGGGGGGTTAGATACGCAGTATTTT. Protein: CATSDLTSGGLDTQYF. This chain uses TRBV24-1 with TRBJ2-3, with 12 bases fitting TRBD2. V gave up 0 bases and J gave up 5 bases; unmatched junction bases: 2. CDR1 is KGHDR, CDR2 SFDVKD, per germline. CDR3 size: 16 residues.

This clone was counted a single time. The chain uses TRBV5-1 and TRBJ2-3; D remains unclear. CDR1 SGHRS and CDR2 YFSETQ come from the germline V gene. The CDR3 spans 12 residues. The germline V and J ends were trimmed by 5 bases and 5 bases, with 9 bases remaining between them. CDR3: CASSSEGDTQYF. The CDR3 DNA reads as TGCGCCAGCAGTTCGGAAGGAGATACGCAGTATTTT.